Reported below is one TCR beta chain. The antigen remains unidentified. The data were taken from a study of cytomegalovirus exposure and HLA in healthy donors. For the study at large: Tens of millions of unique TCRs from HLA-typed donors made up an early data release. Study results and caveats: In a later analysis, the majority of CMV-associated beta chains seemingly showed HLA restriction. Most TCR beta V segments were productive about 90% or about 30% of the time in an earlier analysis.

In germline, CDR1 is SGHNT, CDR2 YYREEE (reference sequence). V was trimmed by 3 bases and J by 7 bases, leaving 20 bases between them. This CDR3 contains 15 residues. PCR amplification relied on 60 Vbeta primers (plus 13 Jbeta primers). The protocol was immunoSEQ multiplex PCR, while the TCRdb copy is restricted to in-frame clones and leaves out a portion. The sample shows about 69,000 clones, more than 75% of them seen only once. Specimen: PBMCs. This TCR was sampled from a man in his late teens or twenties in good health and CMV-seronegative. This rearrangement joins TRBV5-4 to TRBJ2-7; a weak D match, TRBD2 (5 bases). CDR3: CASSSGGRAPGEQYF. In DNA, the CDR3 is TGTGCCAGCAGCTCCGGTGGGCGGGCCCCCGGGGAGCAGTACTTC.